These 4 T cell receptor beta chains share one sample of origin, sequenced in a study of molecular identifiers for immune sequencing clone quantification. TCRdb analysed the PCR reads with MiXCR anew, one entry per CDR3 protein. The table includes about 320,000 distinct CDR3 sequences, roughly a quarter detected once. The sequencing input was naive CD8+ T cells from blood, with Jurkat cell RNA spiked in. The subset: FACS-sorted CD8+CD4-CCR7+CD45RA+ naive T cells. These receptors all stem from a human donor in good health. Some libraries in this study had Jurkat cell RNA spiked in.

In regard to this clonotype: A much larger clone lies one base from this, so it may be a read error. Here the CDR3 reads CSSGTSGLSYEQYF. CDR3 bases: TGCAGCTCTGGGACTAGCGGCCTCTCCTACGAGCAGTACTTC. V gene TRBV29-1 combines with J gene TRBJ2-7; 11 nucleotides agree with TRBD2. V lost 8 bases and J lost 0; bases outside the gene matches: 6. Germline V gene data show CDR1 as SQVTM and CDR2 as ANQGSEA. This CDR3 spans 14 amino acids.

The chain has TRBV2 and TRBJ1-1; no clear D. Looked up from germline, CDR1 is SNHLY and CDR2 is FYNNEI. V lost 3 bases and J 11 bases, leaving 13 bases between the germline ends. This CDR3 contains 12 residues. DNA of the CDR3: TGTGCCAGCAGTGATGGGGAGCATGCCGCTTTCTTT. Amino acids: CASSDGEHAAFF.

This clonotype showed up just once. A clone one base away is much larger, so this may be a read error. This chain connects TRBV7-2 to TRBJ1-1; TRBD1 is a possible D gene (5 bases). The CDR3 has 15 amino acids. Trimming pared 1 base from V and 1 base from J, leaving 10 bases between. Germline lookup yields CDR1 SGHTA and CDR2 FQGNSA. CDR3 in amino acids: CASSLVTDTNTEAFF. Here the CDR3 DNA reads TGTGCCAGCAGCTTAGTGACAGACACGAACACTGAAGCTTTCTTT.

V usage is TRBV9 and J usage is TRBJ2-5; D remains ambiguous. The germline V and J ends were trimmed by 4 bases and 1 base, with 11 bases remaining between them. CDR1 and CDR2 (germline): SGDLS, YYNGEE. The CDR3 length is 14 residues. The DNA for the CDR3 is TGTGCCAGCAGCCCCCCGGCTAGCCAAGAGACCCAGTACTTC. As protein: CASSPPASQETQYF. Using reference TRBV9 and TRBJ2-5 for the parts outside the CDR3, the full variable domain is DSGVTQTPKHLITATGQRVTLRCSPRSGDLSVYWYQQSLDQGLQFLIQYYNGEERAKGNILERFSAQQFPDLHSELNLSSLELGDSALYFCASSPPASQETQYFGPGTRLLVL.